This record covers a single TCR beta chain. The antigen remains undetermined. The data originate from a study of T cell responses to AZD1222 COVID-19 vaccine. Study observations and caveats: None of the repertoires were sampled until the peak T cell response had passed. Vaccine-associated CD4 TCRs ranged over spike, dominating at 160-218 and 743-854.

The protocol was immunoSEQ multiplex PCR, while the TCRdb copy is restricted to in-frame clones and leaves out a portion. This table has around 90,000 clones, around 86% appearing once. V shed 4 bases and J shed 2 bases, with 12 bases lying between them. Germline CDR1 is MGHRA and CDR2 is YSYEKL. This CDR3 contains 15 residues. Sequencing used peripheral blood, obtained on day 0 of AZD1222 vaccination. The source of this sequence is an adult in good health. V usage is TRBV4-1 and J usage is TRBJ2-4; D might be TRBD2 (6 bases). The CDR3 loop reads CASSLQGGTKNIQYF. The CDR3 nucleotides are TGCGCCAGCAGCCTGCAGGGAGGAACCAAAAACATTCAGTACTTC.